This T cell receptor beta chain was profiled in a study of PD-1 blockade in classical Hodgkin lymphoma. The study's findings and limits: Prior therapy or disease activity may underlie the repertoire differences, whose causes remain undefined. Complete responders started with a diversity level that resembled newly diagnosed patients at baseline.

TCRdb keeps only in-frame clones here, not all; method: immunoSEQ multiplex PCR. Of roughly 150,000 clones listed, 78% are singletons. Patients all relapsed after autologous stem cell transplantation, and there was variation in brentuximab vedotin exposure. Losses at the gene ends were 6 bases for V and 1 base for J; bases not matched to a gene: 12. The length of the CDR3 is 17 residues. Germline V gene data show CDR1 as ENHRY and CDR2 as SYGVKD. This clone was detected only a few times. Antigen: not known. V usage is TRBV10-3 and J usage is TRBJ1-1, with TRBD1 identical over 9 bases. The clonotype was recovered from a human donor with classical Hodgkin lymphoma. The sample was peripheral blood mononuclear cells (PBMCs), taken before the second cycle of nivolumab. Written as DNA, the CDR3 is TGTGCCATCAGCGCAGGTAGCGGACAGGGGCCGAACACTGAAGCTTTCTTT. Translated, it gives CAISAGSGQGPNTEAFF.